These T cell receptor beta chains were read from a single sample in a study of blood T cell repertoires in COVID-19. Sequenced by immunoSEQ multiplex PCR; TCRdb stores in-frame clones only, minus some. Among more than 350,000 clones listed, 89% were seen once. The sample taken for sequencing was peripheral blood. These TCRs come from a woman aged 25 to 39 with COVID-19, enrolled during active disease. Both conserved end residues are part of each CDR3. The D gene is left open where the match is weak. Clone sizes are given selectively: once, few, many, or a class where the clone is expanded.

CDR3aa | CDR3nt | abundance | j_gene | v_gene | d_gene | len
CASSRTLDQPQHF | TGTGCCAGCAGCCGGACTCTTGATCAGCCCCAGCATTTT | NA | TRBJ1-5 | TRBV27 | NA | 13
CASSISSGATQETQYF | TGTGCCAGTAGTATAAGTAGCGGGGCGACCCAAGAGACCCAGTACTTC | NA | TRBJ2-5 | TRBV19 | TRBD2 | 16
CASSQEAGASNQPQHF | TGTGCCAGCAGCCAAGAAGCGGGGGCTAGCAATCAGCCCCAGCATTTT | NA | TRBJ1-5 | TRBV4-2 | NA | 16
CASSLAPPSTDTQYF | TGCGCCAGCAGCTTGGCCCCACCCTCTACGGATACGCAGTATTTT | once | TRBJ2-3 | TRBV5-1 | NA | 15
CASSPGASGANVLTF | TGTGCCAGCAGTCCAGGGGCGTCTGGGGCCAACGTCCTGACTTTC | NA | TRBJ2-6 | TRBV3-1/TRBV3-2 | NA | 15
CASSRDTEAFF | TGTGCCAGCAGCCGCGACACTGAAGCTTTCTTT | few | TRBJ1-1 | TRBV7-8 | NA | 11
CAISESDSGGARPSDTQYF | TGTGCCATCAGTGAGTCCGACAGCGGGGGGGCCCGGCCCTCAGATACGCAGTATTTT | NA | TRBJ2-3 | TRBV10-3 | TRBD2 | 19
CAISEGAGSTDTQYF | TGTGCCATCAGTGAGGGAGCGGGGAGCACAGATACGCAGTATTTT | NA | TRBJ2-3 | TRBV10-3 | TRBD2 | 15
CASSQAGTGYGYTF | TGTGCCAGCAGTCAAGCCGGGACAGGGTATGGCTACACCTTC | once | TRBJ1-2 | TRBV27 | TRBD1 | 14
CASSPWSGEGTEAFF | TGTGCCAGCAGCCCCTGGTCCGGGGAAGGCACTGAAGCTTTCTTT | NA | TRBJ1-1 | TRBV13 | NA | 15
CASSLGSGTGDGYTF | TGTGCCAGCAGCTTAGGGTCCGGGACAGGGGACGGCTACACCTTC | NA | TRBJ1-2 | TRBV7-2 | TRBD1 | 15
CASSLTRDRAYNEQFF | TGCGCCAGCAGCTTGACCCGGGACAGGGCCTACAATGAGCAGTTCTTC | NA | TRBJ2-1 | TRBV5-1 | TRBD1 | 16
CASSRPRDSTYEQYF | TGTGCCAGCAGTCGACCCCGGGACAGTACCTACGAGCAGTACTTC | NA | TRBJ2-7 | TRBV5-8 | TRBD1 | 15
CASGVRATREQFF | TGTGCCAGCGGCGTCCGGGCCACTAGGGAGCAGTTCTTC | few | TRBJ2-1 | TRBV28 | NA | 13
CASTVGQYGYTF | TGTGCCAGCACCGTGGGACAGTATGGCTACACCTTC | NA | TRBJ1-2 | TRBV5-6 | TRBD1 | 12
CASSTYGEWENTEAFF | TGTGCCAGTAGTACGTACGGGGAGTGGGAGAACACTGAAGCTTTCTTT | NA | TRBJ1-1 | TRBV19 | NA | 16
CASSRGTGRDGYTF | TGTGCCAGCAGCCGGGGGACAGGTCGGGATGGCTACACCTTC | NA | TRBJ1-2 | TRBV3-1/TRBV3-2 | TRBD1 | 14
CASSYSTGGAETQYF | TGTGCCAGCAGTTACTCGACAGGGGGCGCAGAGACCCAGTACTTC | NA | TRBJ2-5 | TRBV6-6 | TRBD1 | 15
CATSDSGLHINTGELFF | TGTGCCACCAGTGATTCGGGACTCCATATAAACACCGGGGAGCTGTTTTTT | NA | TRBJ2-2 | TRBV24-1 | NA | 17
CAFTGYTEAFF | TGTGCCTTTACAGGGTACACTGAAGCTTTCTTT | NA | TRBJ1-1 | TRBV30 | NA | 11
CATTQEAGGPGEQFF | TGTGCCACGACACAAGAAGCGGGAGGGCCCGGTGAGCAGTTCTTC | NA | TRBJ2-1 | TRBV10-3 | TRBD2 | 15
CASSRDREMMGGYTF | TGTGCCAGTAGTAGGGACAGGGAGATGATGGGGGGCTACACCTTC | once | TRBJ1-2 | TRBV19 | TRBD1 | 15
CASSLGRPVGVTYNEQFF | TGTGCCAGCAGCTTAGGGCGACCGGTGGGAGTGACCTACAATGAGCAGTTCTTC | NA | TRBJ2-1 | TRBV7-9 | NA | 18
CASKELLTDTQYF | TGTGCCAGCAAAGAGCTCCTCACAGATACGCAGTATTTT | NA | TRBJ2-3 | TRBV12-3/TRBV12-4 | NA | 13
CASSLDPGYSYEQYF | TGTGCCAGCAGCTTGGACCCAGGGTATTCTTACGAGCAGTACTTC | NA | TRBJ2-7 | TRBV5-5 | NA | 15
CASSPLSPGGNTEAFF | TGTGCCAGTAGTCCCCTTAGCCCTGGGGGCAACACTGAAGCTTTCTTT | NA | TRBJ1-1 | TRBV19 | NA | 16
CSVEGGTGYTEAFF | TGCAGCGTAGAGGGGGGGACGGGCTACACTGAAGCTTTCTTT | NA | TRBJ1-1 | TRBV29-1 | NA | 14
CASSLGGSGQYF | TGTGCCAGCAGCTTAGGAGGTAGCGGGCAGTATTTT | NA | TRBJ2-3 | TRBV7-2 | NA | 12
CASRQGGDEKLFF | TGTGCCAGCAGACAGGGGGGAGATGAAAAACTGTTTTTT | NA | TRBJ1-4 | TRBV3-1/TRBV3-2 | TRBD1 | 13
CASSPRTSGEAEQFF | TGTGCCAGTAGTCCCCGGACTAGCGGAGAAGCTGAGCAGTTCTTC | once | TRBJ2-1 | TRBV19 | TRBD2 | 15
CASSYSGAMNTEAFF | TGTGCCAGCAGTTACTCAGGGGCAATGAACACTGAAGCTTTCTTT | NA | TRBJ1-1 | TRBV6-2/TRBV6-3 | NA | 15
CASSQDAQADYGYTF | TGCGCCAGCAGCCAAGACGCGCAGGCTGACTATGGCTACACCTTC | NA | TRBJ1-2 | TRBV4-1 | NA | 15
CASSNRGQSYNEQFF | TGTGCCAGCAGCAACAGGGGGCAGTCCTACAATGAGCAGTTCTTC | once | TRBJ2-1 | TRBV6-5 | TRBD1 | 15